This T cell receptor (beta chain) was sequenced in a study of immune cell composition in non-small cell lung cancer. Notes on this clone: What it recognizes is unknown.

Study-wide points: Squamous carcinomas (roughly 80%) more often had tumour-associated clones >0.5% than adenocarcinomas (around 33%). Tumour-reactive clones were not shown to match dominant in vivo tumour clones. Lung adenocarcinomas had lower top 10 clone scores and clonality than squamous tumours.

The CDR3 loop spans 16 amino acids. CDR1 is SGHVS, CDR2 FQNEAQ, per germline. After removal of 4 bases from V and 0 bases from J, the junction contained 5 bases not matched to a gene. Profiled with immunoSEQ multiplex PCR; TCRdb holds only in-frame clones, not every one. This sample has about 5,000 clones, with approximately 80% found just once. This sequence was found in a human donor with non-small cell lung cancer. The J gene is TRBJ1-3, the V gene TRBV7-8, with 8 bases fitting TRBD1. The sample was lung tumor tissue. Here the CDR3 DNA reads TGTGCCAGCAGCTGGGGACAGGCGCTCTCTGGAAACACCATATATTTT. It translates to CASSWGQALSGNTIYF.